The sequence of this TCR beta chain was determined in a study of blood T cell repertoires in COVID-19. Turning to the study itself: COVID-19 samples collected from the United States, Italy and Spain covered acute and convalescent phases. PBMCs, B-cell-depleted T cells, or T cells provided the cDNA or gDNA that made up the material.

Using immunoSEQ multiplex PCR, the repertoire was profiled, and TCRdb retains in-frame clones only, with some absent. The sample contains hundreds of thousands of clones, 70% to 85% of which appear only once. Trimming shortened V by 2 bases and J by 7 bases, and 12 bases separated the two germline ends. The CDR3 spans 15 residues. Germline V gene data show CDR1 as SGHTA and CDR2 as FQGNSA. Sequencing was performed on peripheral blood. The TCR sequence derives from a woman of 80 years or more with acute or convalescent COVID-19. This chain links TRBV7-2 with TRBJ1-6; tentatively, D is TRBD1 (5 bases). The CDR3 is CASSLSAGRNSPLHF. CDR3 DNA sequence: TGTGCCAGCAGCTTATCGGCAGGGAGGAATTCACCCCTCCACTTT.